What follows are 15 T cell receptor beta chains derived from one specimen sequenced in a study of CD8+CD57+ T cells in acquired aplastic anemia. The study profiled TCR beta VDJ and CDR3 using genomic DNA as template. In TCRdb, the reads were re-called with MiXCR into one record per CDR3 protein. This sample has more than 100,000 distinct CDR3 sequences, with around two fifths found just once. Sequenced: sorted CD4+, CD8+, or CD8+CD57+ T cells (not recorded which) from PBMCs. These TCRs come from a human donor in good health, serving as a control.

In its sample, this clonotype was seen many times. The rearrangement joins TRBV15 to TRBJ1-3; 7 nucleotides align to TRBD1. J was trimmed by 2 bases and V by 0 bases; bases with no gene match: 4. This CDR3 contains 16 residues. CDR1 is LNHNV, CDR2 YYDKDF, per germline (reference sequence). CDR3 sequence reads: CATSREQGTPGNTIYF. CDR3 nucleotides: TGTGCCACCAGCAGAGAACAGGGGACACCTGGAAACACCATATATTTT.

This clonotype was picked up many times. V gene TRBV10-3 combines with J gene TRBJ2-2, with 13 bases matching TRBD2. The CDR3 contains 17 residues. The germline V gene has CDR1 ENHRY and CDR2 SYGVKD. V lost 6 bases to trimming and J lost 9 bases; unmatched junction nucleotides: 13. The CDR3 sequence is CAISLGLAGVGSRELFF. Here the CDR3 DNA reads TGTGCCATCAGCCTTGGACTAGCGGGGGTCGGAAGTAGGGAGCTGTTTTTT.

This clonotype was counted ten times or more. The rearrangement uses TRBV29-1 and TRBJ2-7, with 9 bases that match TRBD1. Germline values: CDR1 SQVTM, CDR2 ANQGSEA. The CDR3 contains 14 residues. J gave up 3 bases and V 4 bases, and 7 bases lay outside the gene matches. CDR3 nucleotide sequence: TGCAGCGTTGGCCCTAGGACAGGGGTCTACGAGCAGTACTTC. Translating it yields CSVGPRTGVYEQYF.

This clonotype was seen many times. The chain is built from TRBV4-1 and TRBJ2-1, with 7 bases identical to TRBD2. The junction had 3 bases not matched to a gene; V was cut back by 1 base and J by 6 bases. CDR1 and CDR2 from the germline V gene are MGHRA and YSYEKL. This CDR3 has 14 residues. The CDR3: CASSQAGRGNEQFF. CDR3 bases: TGCGCCAGCAGCCAAGCAGGGAGGGGCAATGAGCAGTTCTTC.

This clonotype occurred many times. The chain joins TRBV12-3 or TRBV12-4 to TRBJ2-5, with D possibly called TRBD1 or TRBD2 (5 bases each). The CDR3 spans 13 residues. V lost 6 bases, J lost 5 bases, and 13 bases lay in between. The CDR3 protein is CASSGLEGETQYF. DNA of the CDR3: TGTGCCAGCAGCGGCCTAGAGGGGGAGACCCAGTACTTC.

This clonotype was seen a handful of times. V usage is TRBV10-3 and J usage is TRBJ1-2; 10 bases fit TRBD1. Germline V lookup: CDR1 ENHRY, CDR2 SYGVKD. The CDR3 length is 16 residues. With 10 bases clipped from V and 8 bases from J, the junction kept 19 bases outside the gene matches. Here the CDR3 DNA reads TGTGCCAGCAGCATAAGACAGGGGGCAAAGCTAACCGGCTACACCTTC. Its translation is CASSIRQGAKLTGYTF.

This clonotype has ten or more counts. This chain connects TRBV7-9 to TRBJ2-2; no clear D. V lost 5 bases and J lost 9, with 10 bases in between. Germline V gives CDR1 SEHNR, CDR2 FQNEAQ (reference sequence). The CDR3 is made up of 12 amino acids. The CDR3 bases are TGTGCCAGCAGCCCGCAGGTTTGGGAGCTGTTTTTT. It codes for CASSPQVWELFF. The whole variable domain, filled in from reference TRBV7-9 and TRBJ2-2, reads DTGVSQNPRHKITKRGQNVTFRCDPISEHNRLYWYRQTLGQGPEFLTYFQNEAQLEKSRLLSDRFSAERPKGSFSTLEIQRTEQGDSAMYLCASSPQVWELFFGEGSRLTVL.

Remarks on this clonotype: A single base separates this from a much larger clone, so it may be a read error. V usage is TRBV12-3 or TRBV12-4 and J usage is TRBJ1-4; D unresolved. The CDR3 extends over 13 amino acids. V lost 6 bases and J 0 bases, leaving 5 bases between the germline ends. The DNA for the CDR3 is TGTGCCAGCAGGGGGTCAACTAATGAAAAACTGTTTTTT. This gives the protein CASRGSTNEKLFF.

This clonotype was counted many times. This chain joins TRBV30 and TRBJ2-7; the D is unclear. The CDR3 sequence is 11 residues long. Per germline, CDR1 GTSNPN and CDR2 SVGIG (reference sequence). Trimming pared 0 bases from V and 9 bases from J, leaving 9 bases between. CDR3 amino acids: CAWSVAGSQYF. The CDR3 region has the DNA TGTGCCTGGAGTGTAGCAGGTTCGCAGTACTTC.

V gene TRBV24-1 combines with J gene TRBJ2-3; TRBD1 matches 7 bases. The germline V gene has CDR1 KGHDR and CDR2 SFDVKD. CDR3 length: 13 amino acids. V lost 7 bases and J lost 3; bases outside the gene matches: 3. The CDR3 loop reads CATRKTGTDTQYF. The CDR3 DNA reads as TGTGCCACCAGGAAGACAGGGACAGATACGCAGTATTTT.

The count of this clonotype is one. The rearrangement links TRBV7-9 to TRBJ2-7; no definite D call. Germline assignment: CDR1 SEHNR and CDR2 FQNEAQ (reference sequence). V was trimmed by 3 bases and J by 2 bases, leaving 8 bases between them. The CDR3 length is 13 residues. CDR3 coding DNA: TGTGCCAGCAGCTTCCAGCCAGCCTACGAGCAGTACTTC. Amino acids: CASSFQPAYEQYF.

The V and J genes are TRBV6-4 and TRBJ2-3; 8 positions agree with TRBD2. The trim removed 0 bases at V and 5 bases at J, leaving 4 bases unmatched. There are 15 residues in the CDR3. Germline V lookup: CDR1 MRHNA, CDR2 SNTAGT. CDR3 residues: CASSDSAGGQDTQYF. CDR3 sequence (DNA): TGTGCCAGCAGTGACTCTGCGGGGGGCCAAGATACGCAGTATTTT.

This clonotype was detected ten times or more. The chain recombines TRBV10-3 with TRBJ2-5, with D perhaps given as TRBD1 or TRBD2 (5 bases each). Looked up from germline, CDR1 is ENHRY and CDR2 is SYGVKD. This CDR3 is 13 amino acids long. Trimming pared 2 bases from V and 8 bases from J, leaving 12 bases between. CDR3 nucleotides: TGTGCCATCAGTGAGGTGACAGCGGACACCCAGTACTTC. Its translation is CAISEVTADTQYF.

The chain carries TRBV3-1 and TRBJ1-1; D is perhaps TRBD1 (5 bases). The V end was cut by 4 bases, the J end by 13 bases, with 28 bases between. CDR3 size: 16 residues. CDR1 is LGHDT and CDR2 is YNNKEL in the germline V gene (reference sequence). The CDR3 DNA is TGTGCCAGCAGCCTAGGGACGGCAAATGCCGGTGGGGTTCTTTTCTTT. Protein product: CASSLGTANAGGVLFF. Complete variable domain (other parts from reference TRBV3-1 and TRBJ1-1): DTAVSQTPKYLVTQMGNDKSIKCEQNLGHDTMYWYKQDSKKFLKIMFSYNNKELIINETVPNRFSPKSPDKAHLNLHINSLELGDSAVYFCASSLGTANAGGVLFFGQGTRLTVV.

At least ten counts were recorded for this clonotype. The chain is built from TRBV20-1 and TRBJ2-1, with 14 bases matching TRBD2. V dropped 4 bases and J dropped 8; count of bases not matched to a gene: 4. Germline-derived CDR1 and CDR2 are DFQATT and SNEGSKA (reference sequence). This CDR3 is 14 amino acids long. Here the CDR3 DNA reads TGCAGTGCTAAGGGACTAGCGGGAGTCTATGAGCAGTTCTTC. Translation gives CSAKGLAGVYEQFF.